This TCR beta chain is drawn from a study of human T cells and chemical hapten exposure (dated by TCRdb to 2020 to 2023). As for the study more broadly: For sensitization, 2% DPC in acetone was applied to an approximately 2 cm by approximately 2 cm area of upper inner arm skin. Patients additionally received weekly therapeutic DPC doses to the scalp throughout the approximately 25-week study period. Blood samples were taken from patients before sensitization (week 0) and at 2, 6 and about 24 weeks after DPC sensitization. The patient cohort, mostly female, included alopecia areata with under or over 50% scalp involvement, alopecia totalis and alopecia universalis. The libraries were sequenced as a pool, and the TCR yield per sample differed mostly because of small variations in library volumes within the pool. Nearly 30 alopecia patients gave blood for TCR sequencing at one to four time points (pre-sensitization, 2, 6 and 24 weeks). This study followed changes in the peripheral blood TCR repertoire in vivo during primary and secondary sensitization of alopecia patients to the hapten diphenylcyclopropenone (DPC). Patch tests used Finn chambers with 0.01% DPC on the upper back, scored after 6 days by International Contact Dermatitis Research Group standards.

The library was generated by RACE. The listed sequencing device is NextSeq 500. During library preparation, unique molecular identifiers were attached to individual cDNA molecules so that TCRs could be counted in a quantitative, reproducible way. From each blood RNA sample, both TCR alpha and TCR beta chains were sequenced. The original pipeline was this. The median number of TCRs per sample was approximately 93,000, ranging from roughly 23,224 to 690,600. V, J and CDR3 annotation of the TCR reads was carried out using the Decombinator software suite. To make PS versus PT1 abundance plots, every sample was subsampled to the same number of TCRs (28,000). Expanded TCRs were defined as absent before sensitization and observed at least eight times at the 2-week time point. The public sequencing data were trimmed at Q25 with fastp and processed into clonotypes with MiXCR by TCRdb, which kept only in-frame beta chains. Under each unique CDR3 protein, matching rows form one entry showing the most common genes and DNA. The V and J calls here are based on TCRdb, not the publication. The sample table records 300,000 to 400,000 distinct CDR3 sequences; around 7% of these occur just once. The ten most abundant clones make up more than 7% of the sample.

This clonotype has only a few counts. There is no known antigen for this receptor. No clone much larger than this one lies a single base away; base qualities are absent. There are 16 amino acids in the CDR3, from cysteine to phenylalanine inclusive. Solely the CDR3 DNA is kept, with 48 bases framed from the first base. V is pruned by 2 bases and J by 4 bases, leaving 4 bases of the junction without a gene match. Based on the germline V gene, the CDR1 and CDR2 sequences are LGHNT and FRNRAP. The full study reports these points: Alopecia, a presumed autoimmune disease, was present in all patients, so the immune response of the patients might differ from that of healthy individuals. DPC sensitization did not change how many TCRs were above 1 in 1000 frequency, and no evidence was found of alterations in global repertoire structure. After repeated subsampling, the strength of the expansion versus patch-test correlation and the threshold at which it became significant changed. Expanded TCRs formed significantly more large CDR3 similarity clusters than pre-sensitization or healthy control sets, consistent with antigen-driven responses. Patch test score was positively correlated with the number of PT1 expanded TCRs, with significance at thresholds 8, 16 and 32 but not at 4.

Interpreted using the paper, the time point label stands for: patch test 1, 2 weeks after DPC sensitization. The sample's treatment or condition, from its label and the paper: therapeutic diphenylcyclopropenone sensitization with weekly scalp DPC. Blood at each patch-test visit was drawn before the patch test was applied. To be eligible, patients had to be aged 18 to 70, diagnosed with alopecia and judged suitable for DPC therapy, while pregnant patients were excluded. Total RNA was isolated from unfractionated whole blood collected in Tempus Blood RNA tubes. The chain links TRBV12-5 with TRBJ2-1; TRBD2 lines up with 11 middle nucleotides. The source material was whole blood, sampled in connection with sensitization to the hapten diphenylcyclopropenone (DPC). The sequence was obtained from a woman younger than 35 with alopecia areata. Some clones in this sample may be carry-over from other donors' samples. The CDR3 region has the sequence CASGLLTSGVYNEQFF. In nucleotide form, the sequence is TGTGCTAGTGGTTTGTTGACTAGCGGGGTTTACAATGAGCAGTTCTTC.